A selection of T cell receptor beta chains follows, all from one sample in a study of neurological immune-mediated disorders. TCRdb reprocessed the 5' RACE reads with MiXCR, giving one entry per CDR3 protein. The profile shows 50,000 or so distinct CDR3 sequences, roughly 15% of them singletons. Sequenced sample: PBMCs. These receptors all come from a man in his fifties or sixties in good health. Each CDR3 is given with its conserved first and last residue. Fields, in order: clone size, J gene, V gene, D gene, CDR3 protein, CDR3 DNA. A D gene is named only where the DNA matches it firmly. Not all rows give a size; the values are once, few, many and, for expanded clones, a class.

many	TRBJ2-5	TRBV20-1	TRBD2	CSAIRLAGGWETQYF	TGCAGTGCGATACGACTAGCGGGAGGATGGGAGACCCAGTACTTC
many	TRBJ2-5	TRBV24-1	NA	CATSDGGWETQYF	TGTGCCACCAGTGATGGAGGTTGGGAGACCCAGTACTTC
many	TRBJ2-7	TRBV5-1	TRBD2	CASSLRTSGNKDHEQYF	TGCGCCAGCAGCTTGAGGACTAGCGGGAACAAGGACCACGAGCAGTACTTC
few	TRBJ2-1	TRBV14	TRBD2	CASTGTSGSHTYNEQFF	TGTGCCAGTACCGGGACTAGCGGGAGCCACACCTACAATGAGCAGTTCTTC
few	TRBJ1-4	TRBV6-5	NA	CASSYSIETNEKLFF	TGTGCCAGCAGTTACTCCATCGAAACTAATGAAAAACTGTTTTTT
NA	TRBJ2-7	TRBV4-3	NA	CASSQDHDPYNIYERYF	TGCGCCAGCAGCCAAGATCACGACCCGTACAATATCTACGAGAGGTACTTC
many	TRBJ1-1	TRBV12-3/TRBV12-4	TRBD1	CASSLNRGLHTEAFF	TGTGCCAGCAGTTTAAACAGGGGGCTCCACACTGAAGCTTTCTTT
many	TRBJ2-1	TRBV11-2	NA	CASSFLGGNNEQFF	TGTGCCAGCAGTTTCCTTGGGGGAAACAATGAGCAGTTCTTC
many	TRBJ2-2	TRBV5-1	NA	CASSLIQGETGELFF	TGCGCCAGCAGCTTGATACAGGGTGAGACCGGGGAGCTGTTTTTT
NA	TRBJ2-6	TRBV7-9	NA	CASTVPSGANVLTF	TGTGCCAGTACAGTGCCCTCTGGGGCCAACGTCCTGACTTTC
NA	TRBJ2-7	TRBV7-6	TRBD1	CVSSSYRGLTYEQYF	TGTGTCAGCAGCTCCTACAGGGGCCTTACCTACGAGCAGTACTTC
many	TRBJ2-3	TRBV15	NA	CATRLIDTQYF	TGTGCCACCCGTTTGATAGATACGCAGTATTTT
many	TRBJ1-1	TRBV5-1	NA	CASSWGTRNTEAFF	TGCGCCAGCAGCTGGGGGACGCGGAACACTGAAGCTTTCTTT
NA	TRBJ1-1	TRBV4-3	NA	CASSLTTGRTEAFF	TGCGCCAGCAGCCTTACGACAGGTAGAACTGAAGCTTTCTTT
many	TRBJ2-1	TRBV27	TRBD2	CASFGLGLAGVTVF	TGTGCCAGCTTCGGGCTGGGACTAGCGGGAGTAACGGTCTTC
NA	TRBJ2-4	TRBV20-1	TRBD1	CSARVGTGENIQYF	TGCAGTGCCAGAGTGGGGACAGGGGAAAACATTCAGTACTTC
once	TRBJ2-7	TRBV5-1	TRBD1	CASSTGTGSSYDQYF	TGCGCCAGCAGCACCGGGACAGGGAGCTCCTACGACCAGTACTTC
many	TRBJ2-1	TRBV28	TRBD2	CASTGTSGPSYNEQFF	TGTGCCAGCACCGGGACTAGCGGACCCTCCTACAATGAGCAGTTCTTC
many	TRBJ2-7	TRBV9	TRBD2	CASSLAVSLGEKQYF	TGTGCCAGCAGCCTAGCGGTCTCTCTGGGGGAGAAACAGTACTTC
many	TRBJ1-5	TRBV7-9	NA	CASSSSGNQPQHF	TGTGCCAGCAGCTCCTCGGGTAATCAGCCCCAGCATTTT
NA	TRBJ2-3	TRBV24-1	NA	CATSDPGAGKQYF	TGTGCCACCAGTGATCCGGGCGCAGGGAAGCAGTATTTT
many	TRBJ2-1	TRBV9	NA	CASSGLDSYNEQFF	TGTGCCAGCAGCGGACTCGACAGTTACAATGAGCAGTTCTTC
once	TRBJ2-7	TRBV7-2	NA	CASSLAEGNSYEQYF	TGTGCCAGCAGCTTAGCGGAAGGAAACTCCTACGAGCAGTACTTC
many	TRBJ2-7	TRBV7-9	NA	CASSLGQGHEQYF	TGTGCCAGCAGCTTGGGGCAGGGCCACGAGCAGTACTTC
many	TRBJ2-7	TRBV15	TRBD1	CATSRPWTGSYEQYF	TGTGCCACCAGCAGACCCTGGACAGGCTCCTACGAGCAGTACTTC
many	TRBJ2-2	TRBV12-3/TRBV12-4	TRBD2	CASRSGVGELFF	TGTGCCAGCAGGAGCGGGGTCGGGGAGCTGTTTTTT
NA	TRBJ2-7	TRBV5-1	NA	CASKLEVGNEQYF	TGCGCCAGCAAGCTGGAGGTCGGCAATGAGCAGTACTTC
many	TRBJ2-2	TRBV9	NA	CASSTLANTGELFF	TGTGCCAGCAGTACACTCGCGAACACCGGGGAGCTGTTTTTT
medium-sized	TRBJ1-2	TRBV5-1	TRBD1	CASSGGQGYGYTF	TGCGCCAGCAGCGGCGGACAGGGCTATGGCTACACCTTC
many	TRBJ2-3	TRBV7-7	TRBD2	CASSPRSNGGSGTDTQYF	TGTGCTAGCAGCCCAAGAAGCAATGGCGGGAGTGGAACAGATACGCAGTATTTT
many	TRBJ2-2	TRBV28	NA	CASSFRQTNTGELFF	TGTGCCAGCAGTTTTAGGCAGACGAACACCGGGGAGCTGTTTTTT
few	TRBJ2-3	TRBV29-1	NA	CSSSGSTDTQYF	TGCAGCTCGAGCGGGAGCACAGATACGCAGTATTTT
many	TRBJ1-5	TRBV7-2	NA	CASSYAGGRGPQHF	TGTGCCAGCAGCTACGCCGGGGGGCGCGGGCCCCAGCATTTT
many	TRBJ1-1	TRBV5-1	NA	CASSLSPGNREAFF	TGCGCCAGCAGCTTGTCGCCCGGGAACCGTGAAGCTTTCTTT
many	TRBJ2-3	TRBV4-2	TRBD2	CASSHLSSGVTDTQYF	TGTGCCAGCAGCCACCTTTCTAGCGGGGTCACAGATACGCAGTATTTT
many	TRBJ2-2	TRBV3-1	NA	CASSQVSGYTGELFF	TGTGCCAGCAGCCAAGTGTCCGGCTACACCGGGGAGCTGTTTTTT
many	TRBJ2-1	TRBV29-1	NA	CSVGASEQFF	TGCAGCGTGGGGGCCAGCGAGCAGTTCTTC
many	TRBJ2-1	TRBV9	NA	CASSAGQIYNEQFF	TGTGCCAGCAGCGCAGGACAGATATACAATGAGCAGTTCTTC
few	TRBJ1-2	TRBV7-9	NA	CASSRGGERIHGYTF	TGTGCCAGCAGCCGGGGAGGGGAGAGGATCCATGGATACACCTTC
many	TRBJ2-7	TRBV20-1	TRBD2	CSARGITSGSYEQYF	TGCAGTGCTAGAGGAATCACTAGCGGGAGCTACGAGCAGTACTTC
many	TRBJ1-6	TRBV12-3/TRBV12-4	TRBD1	CASSARDRRGLGSPLHF	TGTGCCAGCAGCGCCCGGGACAGAAGAGGATTAGGTTCACCCCTCCACTTT
NA	TRBJ2-2	TRBV6-5	NA	CASKVRGPNTGELFF	TGTGCCAGCAAGGTCAGGGGACCGAACACCGGGGAGCTGTTTTTT
few	TRBJ1-5	TRBV10-3	TRBD1	CAISEDRGPGQPQHF	TGTGCCATCAGTGAAGACAGGGGGCCAGGTCAGCCCCAGCATTTT
many	TRBJ2-1	TRBV6-2/TRBV6-3	TRBD1	CASSKLRDSTFF	TGTGCCAGCAGTAAACTCCGGGACAGTACGTTCTTC
NA	TRBJ1-5	TRBV28	TRBD1	CASSSWDRGNQPQHF	TGTGCCAGCAGTTCCTGGGACAGGGGTAATCAGCCCCAGCATTTT
many	TRBJ2-1	TRBV5-1	TRBD2	CASSLLREGRNEQFF	TGCGCCAGCAGCTTGCTTCGGGAGGGGCGCAATGAGCAGTTCTTC
many	TRBJ1-4	TRBV6-5	TRBD1	CASSYRGQGYEKLFF	TGTGCCAGCAGTTATAGAGGACAGGGTTACGAAAAACTGTTTTTT